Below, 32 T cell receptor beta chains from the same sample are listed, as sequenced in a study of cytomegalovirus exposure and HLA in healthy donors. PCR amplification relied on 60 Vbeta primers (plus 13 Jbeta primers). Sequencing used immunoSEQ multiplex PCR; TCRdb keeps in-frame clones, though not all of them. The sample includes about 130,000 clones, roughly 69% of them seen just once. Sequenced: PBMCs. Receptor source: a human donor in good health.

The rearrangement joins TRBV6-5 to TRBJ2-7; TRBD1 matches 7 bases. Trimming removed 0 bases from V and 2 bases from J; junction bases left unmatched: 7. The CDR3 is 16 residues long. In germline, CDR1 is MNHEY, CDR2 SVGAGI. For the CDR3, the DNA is TGTGCCAGCAGTTACTCCCAGGGACAGTCCCCCTACGAGCAGTACTTC. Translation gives CASSYSQGQSPYEQYF.

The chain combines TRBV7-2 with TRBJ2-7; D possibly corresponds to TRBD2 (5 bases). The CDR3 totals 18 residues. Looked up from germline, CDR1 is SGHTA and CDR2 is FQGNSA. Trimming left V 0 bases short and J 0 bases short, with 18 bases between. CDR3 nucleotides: TGTGCCAGCAGCTTAGCGCTTTTAGGACTGGCTGGCTCCTACGAGCAGTACTTC. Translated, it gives CASSLALLGLAGSYEQYF.

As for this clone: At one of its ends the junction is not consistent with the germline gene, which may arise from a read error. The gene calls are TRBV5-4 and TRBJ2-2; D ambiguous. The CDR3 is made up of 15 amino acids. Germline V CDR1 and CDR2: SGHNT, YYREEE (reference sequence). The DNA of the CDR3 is TGTGCCAGCAGCCTTTCTTGGGCGAACGCCGGGGAGCTGTTTTTT. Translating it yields CASSLSWANAGELFF.

CDR3 nucleotides: TGCAGCGTGCGAACGGATTCCCGACTTGAGCAGTTCTTC. Its protein product is CSVRTDSRLEQFF. J is TRBJ2-1 and V is TRBV29-1; D is unresolved. V lost 6 bases and J 9 bases, leaving 18 bases between the germline ends. Germline V gene lookup returns CDR1 SQVTM and CDR2 ANQGSEA. This CDR3 is 13 amino acids long.

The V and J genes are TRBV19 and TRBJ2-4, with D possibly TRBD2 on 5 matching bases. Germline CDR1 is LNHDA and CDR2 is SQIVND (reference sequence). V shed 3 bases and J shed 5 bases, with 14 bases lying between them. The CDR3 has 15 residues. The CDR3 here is CASSISGLGQNIQYF. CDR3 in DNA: TGTGCCAGTAGTATCTCAGGACTGGGCCAAAACATTCAGTACTTC.

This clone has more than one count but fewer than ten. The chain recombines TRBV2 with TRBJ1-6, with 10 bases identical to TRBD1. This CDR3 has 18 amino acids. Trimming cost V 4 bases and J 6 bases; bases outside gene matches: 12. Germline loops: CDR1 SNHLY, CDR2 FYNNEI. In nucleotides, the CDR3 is TGTGCCAGCAGTGGGAGGGTGGACAGGGGGATACGTAATTCACCCCTCCACTTT. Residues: CASSGRVDRGIRNSPLHF.

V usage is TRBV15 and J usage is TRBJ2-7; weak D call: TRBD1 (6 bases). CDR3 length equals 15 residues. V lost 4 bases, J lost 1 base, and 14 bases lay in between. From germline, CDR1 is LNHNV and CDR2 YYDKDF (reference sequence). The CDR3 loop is CATSTGVGGSYEQYF. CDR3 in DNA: TGTGCCACCAGCACCGGAGTAGGGGGTTCCTACGAGCAGTACTTC.

Here the CDR3 DNA reads TGTGCCAGCAGCTTGGTGGGACTCAACACCGGGGAGCTGTTTTTT. As protein: CASSLVGLNTGELFF. The genes are TRBV5-4 and TRBJ2-2; D possibly corresponds to TRBD2 (6 bases). Germline CDR1 is SGHNT and CDR2 is YYREEE (reference sequence). Trimming took 0 bases from V and 2 from J, leaving 8 bases between them. This CDR3 has 15 residues.

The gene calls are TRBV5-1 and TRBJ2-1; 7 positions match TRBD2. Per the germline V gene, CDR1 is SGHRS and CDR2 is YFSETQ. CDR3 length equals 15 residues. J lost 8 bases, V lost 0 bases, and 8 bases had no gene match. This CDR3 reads CASSLGQGGIDEQFF. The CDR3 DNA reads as TGCGCCAGCAGCTTGGGGCAGGGAGGGATCGATGAGCAGTTCTTC.

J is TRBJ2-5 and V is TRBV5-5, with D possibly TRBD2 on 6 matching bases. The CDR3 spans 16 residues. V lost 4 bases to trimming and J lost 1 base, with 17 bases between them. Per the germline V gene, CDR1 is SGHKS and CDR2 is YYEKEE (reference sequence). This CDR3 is CASSPLGGDSQETQYF. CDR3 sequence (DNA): TGTGCCAGCAGCCCCCTCGGCGGGGATAGCCAAGAGACCCAGTACTTC.

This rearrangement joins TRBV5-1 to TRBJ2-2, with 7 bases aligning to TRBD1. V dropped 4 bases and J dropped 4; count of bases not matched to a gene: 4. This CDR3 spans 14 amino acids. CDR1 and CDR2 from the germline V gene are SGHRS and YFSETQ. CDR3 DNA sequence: TGCGCCAGCAGCCTAACAGGGGTCACCGGGGAGCTGTTTTTT. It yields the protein CASSLTGVTGELFF.

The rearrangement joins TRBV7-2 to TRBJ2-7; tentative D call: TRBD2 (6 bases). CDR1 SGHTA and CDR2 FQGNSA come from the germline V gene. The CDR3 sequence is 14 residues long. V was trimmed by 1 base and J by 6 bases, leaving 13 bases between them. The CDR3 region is CASSLEGTWGEQYF. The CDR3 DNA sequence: TGTGCCAGCAGCTTAGAGGGGACTTGGGGCGAGCAGTACTTC. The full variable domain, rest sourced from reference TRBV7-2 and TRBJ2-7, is GAGVSQSPSNKVTEKGKDVELRCDPISGHTALYWYRQSLGQGLEFLIYFQGNSAPDKSGLPSDRFSAERTGGSVSTLTIQRTQQEDSAVYLCASSLEGTWGEQYFGPGTRLTVT.

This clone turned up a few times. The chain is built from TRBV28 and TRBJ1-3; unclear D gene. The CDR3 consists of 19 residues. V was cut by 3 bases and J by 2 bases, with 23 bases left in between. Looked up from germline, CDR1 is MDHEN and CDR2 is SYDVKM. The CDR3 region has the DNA TGTGCCAGCAGTTTTGTGTTTTCCGTAACGGGGTCCCCTGGAAACACCATATATTTT. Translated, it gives CASSFVFSVTGSPGNTIYF.

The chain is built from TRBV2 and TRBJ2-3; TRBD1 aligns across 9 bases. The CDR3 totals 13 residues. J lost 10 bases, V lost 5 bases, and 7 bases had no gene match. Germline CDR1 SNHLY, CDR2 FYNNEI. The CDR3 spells CASSPGQGLAQYF. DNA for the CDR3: TGTGCCAGCAGTCCGGGACAGGGTTTGGCGCAGTATTTT.

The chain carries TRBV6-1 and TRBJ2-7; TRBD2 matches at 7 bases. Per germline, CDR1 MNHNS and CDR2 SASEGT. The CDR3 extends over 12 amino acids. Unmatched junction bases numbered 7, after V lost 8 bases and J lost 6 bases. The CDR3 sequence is CASAGARGEQYF. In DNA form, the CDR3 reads TGTGCCAGCGCGGGAGCCCGGGGCGAGCAGTACTTC.

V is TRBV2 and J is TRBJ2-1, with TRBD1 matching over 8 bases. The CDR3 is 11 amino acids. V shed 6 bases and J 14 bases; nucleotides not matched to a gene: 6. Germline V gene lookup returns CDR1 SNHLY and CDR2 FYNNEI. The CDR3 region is CASRTGQGEFF. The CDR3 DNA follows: TGTGCCAGCAGGACTGGACAGGGAGAGTTCTTC.

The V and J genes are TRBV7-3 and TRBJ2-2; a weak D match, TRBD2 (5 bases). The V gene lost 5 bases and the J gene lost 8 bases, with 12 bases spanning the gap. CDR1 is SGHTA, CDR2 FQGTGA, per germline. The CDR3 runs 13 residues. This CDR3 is CASSDLGEGELFF. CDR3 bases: TGTGCCAGCAGCGACCTTGGGGAGGGGGAGCTGTTTTTT.

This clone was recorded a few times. This CDR3 is CAIRAGGPQETQYF. The CDR3 region has the DNA TGTGCCATCAGAGCGGGGGGGCCTCAAGAGACCCAGTACTTC. This rearrangement joins TRBV10-3 to TRBJ2-5; TRBD2 matches at 10 bases. The germline gives CDR1 ENHRY, CDR2 SYGVKD. The V gene end was trimmed by 6 bases and the J gene end by 2 bases; junction bases not matched to a gene: 3. The CDR3 is 14 amino acids.

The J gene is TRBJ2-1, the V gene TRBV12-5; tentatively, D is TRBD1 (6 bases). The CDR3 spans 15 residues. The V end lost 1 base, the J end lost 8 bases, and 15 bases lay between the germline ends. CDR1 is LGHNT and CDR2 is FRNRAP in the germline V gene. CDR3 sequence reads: CASGLGGPPTHEQFF. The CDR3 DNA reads TGTGCTAGTGGTTTGGGGGGGCCCCCTACCCATGAGCAGTTCTTC.

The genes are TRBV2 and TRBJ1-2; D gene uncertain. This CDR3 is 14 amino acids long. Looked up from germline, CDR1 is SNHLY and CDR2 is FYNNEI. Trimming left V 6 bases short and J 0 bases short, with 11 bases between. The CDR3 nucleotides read TGTGCCAGCAGCCCTGAGCGGACTAACTATGGCTACACCTTC. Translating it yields CASSPERTNYGYTF.

This CDR3 reads CASSLLAGEQYF. CDR3 nucleotide sequence: TGTGCCAGCAGCCTACTAGCGGGTGAGCAGTACTTC. The chain joins TRBV7-2 to TRBJ2-7; 9 bases match TRBD2. The CDR3 runs 12 residues. V was clipped by 5 bases and J by 7 bases; unmatched bases: 3. Germline V gives CDR1 SGHTA, CDR2 FQGNSA. Full variable domain (outside the CDR3, taken from reference TRBV7-2 and TRBJ2-7): GAGVSQSPSNKVTEKGKDVELRCDPISGHTALYWYRQSLGQGLEFLIYFQGNSAPDKSGLPSDRFSAERTGGSVSTLTIQRTQQEDSAVYLCASSLLAGEQYFGPGTRLTVT.

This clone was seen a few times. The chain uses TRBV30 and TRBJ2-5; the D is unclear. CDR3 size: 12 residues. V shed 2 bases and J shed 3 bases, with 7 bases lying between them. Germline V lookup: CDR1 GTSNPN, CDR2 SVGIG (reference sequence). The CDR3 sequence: CAWSLQKETQYF. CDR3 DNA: TGTGCCTGGAGTCTGCAGAAAGAGACCCAGTACTTC.

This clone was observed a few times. This chain's CDR3 is CASSLTTVRLNPYGYTF. The DNA for the CDR3 is TGTGCCAGCAGCTTGACGACAGTTCGTTTAAATCCCTATGGCTACACCTTC. The chain has TRBV7-8 and TRBJ1-2; tentatively, D is TRBD1 (5 bases). Trimming shortened V by 3 bases and J by 4 bases, and 21 bases separated the two germline ends. The CDR3 contains 17 residues. Germline assignment: CDR1 SGHVS and CDR2 FQNEAQ.

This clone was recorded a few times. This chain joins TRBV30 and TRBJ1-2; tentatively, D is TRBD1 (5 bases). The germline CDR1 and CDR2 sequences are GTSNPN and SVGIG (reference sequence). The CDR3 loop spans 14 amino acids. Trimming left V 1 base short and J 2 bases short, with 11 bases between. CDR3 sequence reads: CAWSDNRGNYGYTF. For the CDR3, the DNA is TGTGCCTGGAGTGACAATAGGGGCAACTATGGCTACACCTTC.

CDR3 DNA sequence: TGTGCCAGTAGGGACAGTAATGAAAAACTGTTTTTT. As protein: CASRDSNEKLFF. V gene TRBV19 combines with J gene TRBJ1-4; TRBD1 is a possible D gene (6 bases). Looked up from germline, CDR1 is LNHDA and CDR2 is SQIVND (reference sequence). Trimming cost V 6 bases and J 4 bases, with 6 bases left between them. This CDR3 is 12 amino acids long.

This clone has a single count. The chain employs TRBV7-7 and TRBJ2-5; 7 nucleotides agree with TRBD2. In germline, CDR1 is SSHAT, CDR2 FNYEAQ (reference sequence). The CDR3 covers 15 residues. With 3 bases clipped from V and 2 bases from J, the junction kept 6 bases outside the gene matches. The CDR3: CASSLQPSGQETQYF. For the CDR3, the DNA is TGTGCCAGCAGCTTGCAACCTAGCGGTCAAGAGACCCAGTACTTC.

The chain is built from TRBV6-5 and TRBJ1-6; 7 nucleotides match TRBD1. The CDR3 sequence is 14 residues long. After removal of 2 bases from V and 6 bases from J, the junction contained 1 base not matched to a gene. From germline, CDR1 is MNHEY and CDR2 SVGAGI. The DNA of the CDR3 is TGTGCCAGCAGTTACAGGGGGCGTAATTCACCCCTCCACTTT. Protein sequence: CASSYRGRNSPLHF.

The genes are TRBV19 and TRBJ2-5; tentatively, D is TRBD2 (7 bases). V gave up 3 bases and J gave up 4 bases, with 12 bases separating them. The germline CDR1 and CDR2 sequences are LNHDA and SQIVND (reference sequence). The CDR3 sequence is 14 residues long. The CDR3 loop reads CASSMRGLGETQYF. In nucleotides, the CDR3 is TGTGCCAGTAGTATGCGGGGGCTCGGAGAGACCCAGTACTTC.

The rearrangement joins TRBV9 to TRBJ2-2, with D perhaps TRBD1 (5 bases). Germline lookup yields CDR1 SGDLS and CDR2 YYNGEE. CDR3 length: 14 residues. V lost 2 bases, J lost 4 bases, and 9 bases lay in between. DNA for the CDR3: TGTGCCAGCAGCGTTTCGACAGCCACCGGGGAGCTGTTTTTT. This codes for CASSVSTATGELFF.

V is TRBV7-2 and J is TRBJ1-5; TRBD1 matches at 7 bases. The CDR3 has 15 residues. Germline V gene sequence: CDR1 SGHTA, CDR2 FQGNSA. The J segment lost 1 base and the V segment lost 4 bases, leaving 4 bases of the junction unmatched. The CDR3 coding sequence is TGTGCCAGCAGCTCATACAGGGGAAGCAATCAGCCCCAGCATTTT. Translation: CASSSYRGSNQPQHF.

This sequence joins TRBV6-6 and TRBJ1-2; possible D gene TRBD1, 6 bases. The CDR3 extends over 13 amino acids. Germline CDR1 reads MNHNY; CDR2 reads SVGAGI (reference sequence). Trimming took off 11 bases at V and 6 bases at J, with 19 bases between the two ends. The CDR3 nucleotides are TGTGCCGGATCGATCCGACAGGCTGATGGCTACACCTTC. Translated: CAGSIRQADGYTF.

CDR3: CASTQGTEAFF. The CDR3 region has the DNA TGTGCCAGCACCCAGGGCACTGAAGCTTTCTTT. The chain uses TRBV6-5 and TRBJ1-1; possibly TRBD1 for D (5 bases). Germline V gene lookup returns CDR1 MNHEY and CDR2 SVGAGI. The V and J ends lost 7 bases and 4 bases respectively, with 7 bases between them. This CDR3 comprises 11 residues.